The 16 T cell receptor beta chains below were found in one sample sequenced in a study of blood T cell repertoires in COVID-19. Sequencing used immunoSEQ multiplex PCR; TCRdb keeps in-frame clones, though not all of them. The data hold some 380,000 clones, with about 87% observed a single time. The specimen was PBMCs or T cells enriched from blood (not recorded which). These receptors all stem from a man aged 30 to 39 who had recovered from COVID-19.

The J gene is TRBJ1-1, the V gene TRBV30; 7 positions match TRBD1. Looked up from germline, CDR1 is GTSNPN and CDR2 is SVGIG (reference sequence). Trimming at V came to 3 bases and at J to 3 bases, leaving 1 base not matched to a gene. The CDR3 consists of 12 residues. This CDR3 is CAWRDRYTEAFF. DNA of the CDR3: TGTGCCTGGAGGGACAGGTACACTGAAGCTTTCTTT.

The chain combines TRBV27 with TRBJ1-1; a weak D match, TRBD1 (6 bases). The ends were cut back, 5 bases at V and 4 bases at J, with 17 bases in the middle. Germline CDR1 MNHEY, CDR2 SMNVEV (reference sequence). The CDR3 loop spans 15 amino acids. The CDR3 spells CASSRAGAFSTEAFF. The CDR3 nucleotides read TGTGCCAGCAGTCGGGCAGGGGCATTTTCCACTGAAGCTTTCTTT.

V is TRBV4-1 and J is TRBJ2-1; no definite D call. Trimming pared 0 bases from V and 1 base from J, leaving 7 bases between. Germline V lookup: CDR1 MGHRA, CDR2 YSYEKL. The CDR3 has 15 residues. The CDR3 protein is CASSQDYGSYNEQFF. CDR3 DNA sequence: TGCGCCAGCAGCCAAGATTACGGGTCCTACAATGAGCAGTTCTTC.

The chain carries TRBV5-1 and TRBJ2-2; D is perhaps TRBD2 (5 bases). This CDR3 contains 15 residues. Per germline, CDR1 SGHRS and CDR2 YFSETQ. Trimming cost V 0 bases and J 3 bases, with 9 bases left between them. The CDR3 region has the DNA TGCGCCAGCAGCTTGGATGGAGGTTACACCGGGGAGCTGTTTTTT. Translated: CASSLDGGYTGELFF.

V usage is TRBV29-1 and J usage is TRBJ1-2; 7 bases fit TRBD1. V lost 3 bases and J lost 0; bases outside the gene matches: 16. CDR1 is SQVTM and CDR2 is ANQGSEA in the germline V gene. CDR3 length equals 18 residues. The DNA of the CDR3 is TGCAGCGTTGATCGCCGTAGTATGACAGGGTCTTCTAACTATGGCTACACCTTC. Translated: CSVDRRSMTGSSNYGYTF. The full variable domain, in which reference TRBV29-1 and TRBJ1-2 provide the parts outside the CDR3, is SAVISQKPSRDICQRGTSLTIQCQVDSQVTMMFWYRQQPGQSLTLIATANQGSEATYESGFVIDKFPISRPNLTFSTLTVSNMSPEDSSIYLCSVDRRSMTGSSNYGYTFGSGTRLTVV.

This clone came up a few times. This rearrangement joins TRBV20-1 to TRBJ1-1; D possibly corresponds to TRBD1 (6 bases). The germline gives CDR1 DFQATT, CDR2 SNEGSKA (reference sequence). The CDR3 totals 11 residues. Trimming removed 0 bases at V and 11 bases at J, with 10 bases between. The CDR3 nucleotides are TGCAGTGCTAGAGAAGGGGGTAGTGCTTTCTTT. It codes for CSAREGGSAFF.

This clone was found once. The rearrangement links TRBV3-1 (or the pseudogene TRBV3-2) to TRBJ2-3, with TRBD1 matching over 9 bases. The V gene's germline CDR1 is LGHDT and CDR2 YNNKEL (reference sequence). V lost 2 bases to trimming and J lost 10 bases; unmatched junction nucleotides: 13. The CDR3 loop spans 16 amino acids. As DNA, the CDR3 is TGTGCCAGCAGCCAATATGACAGGGGGGAGGCCGAGCCGCAGTATTTT. Protein sequence: CASSQYDRGEAEPQYF.

V usage is TRBV9 and J usage is TRBJ2-2; D may be TRBD1 (6 bases). CDR3 length equals 15 residues. Germline values: CDR1 SGDLS, CDR2 YYNGEE. Trimming stripped 3 bases from V and 5 bases from J, with 14 bases between. CDR3 DNA sequence: TGTGCCAGCAGCGGACAACAGGGATTGACCGGGGAGCTGTTTTTT. Encoded protein: CASSGQQGLTGELFF.

The chain joins TRBV12-3 or TRBV12-4 to TRBJ1-5; no clear D gene. The CDR3 totals 13 residues. Trimming left V 3 bases short and J 3 bases short, with 6 bases between. The CDR3 DNA is TGTGCCAGCAGTTTGGCCTTCAATCAGCCCCAGCATTTT. Translated: CASSLAFNQPQHF.

This clone was detected only once. The rearrangement uses TRBV5-1 and TRBJ1-2; 10 bases agree with TRBD1. Per the germline V gene, CDR1 is SGHRS and CDR2 is YFSETQ. The CDR3 spans 14 residues. V trimming: 4 bases; J trimming: 4 bases; junction bases outside the gene matches: 4. The CDR3 here is CASSQGQGFYGYTF. CDR3 nucleotide sequence: TGCGCCAGCAGCCAGGGACAGGGGTTCTATGGCTACACCTTC.

This clone was recorded a few times. The CDR3 DNA reads TGTGCCAGCAGCTCACAGGGGTTCACTGAAGCTTTCTTT. This codes for CASSSQGFTEAFF. This rearrangement joins TRBV11-2 to TRBJ1-1; 7 bases are a match to TRBD1. V dropped 4 bases and J dropped 4; count of bases not matched to a gene: 3. This CDR3 has 13 residues. Germline V gives CDR1 SGHAT, CDR2 FQNNGV.

V gene TRBV21-1 combines with J gene TRBJ2-6; TRBD1 reflects the table's D call only, with no check against the DNA. TRBV21-1 is a pseudogene segment. The CDR3 covers 20 residues. This CDR3 reads CASSLGTGPWIQPGANVLTF. CDR3 sequence (DNA): TGTGCCAGCAGCCTCGGGACAGGGCCTTGGATTCAACCAGGGGCCAACGTCCTGACTTTC.

The chain carries TRBV6-5 and TRBJ2-3; the match to TRBD2 covers 7 bases. The germline gives CDR1 MNHEY, CDR2 SVGAGI. J gave up 11 bases and V 5 bases, and 4 bases lay outside the gene matches. The CDR3 spans 11 residues. CDR3 amino acids: CASSLGGVQYF. Written as DNA, the CDR3 is TGTGCCAGCAGTCTGGGGGGGGTGCAGTATTTT.

V usage is TRBV7-2 and J usage is TRBJ2-3; the match to TRBD2 covers 7 bases. Unmatched junction bases numbered 10, after V lost 2 bases and J lost 2 bases. CDR1 and CDR2 (germline): SGHTA, FQGNSA. This CDR3 has 17 residues. CDR3: CASSLSTPAGNTDTQYF. The CDR3 coding sequence is TGTGCCAGCAGCTTATCCACCCCAGCGGGGAACACAGATACGCAGTATTTT.

The rearrangement joins TRBV30 to TRBJ1-6; D gene uncertain. The length of the CDR3 is 16 residues. CDR1 and CDR2 from the germline V gene are GTSNPN and SVGIG (reference sequence). V was pared by 1 base and J by 0 bases, with 10 bases between. The CDR3 DNA sequence: TGTGCCTGGAGTGGGCCTCAAAGCTCCTATAATTCACCCCTCCACTTT. Residues: CAWSGPQSSYNSPLHF.

In nucleotides, the CDR3 is TGTGCCAGCATCAAGGCGGGGGGCCGAAATCAGCCCCAGCATTTT. It encodes CASIKAGGRNQPQHF. The chain uses TRBV6-5 and TRBJ1-5; perhaps TRBD1 as D (6 bases). Trimming cost V 7 bases and J 4 bases, with 17 bases left between them. The CDR3 is 15 residues long. Germline loops: CDR1 MNHEY, CDR2 SVGAGI.